This TCR beta chain was found in a study of T cells after posttransplantation cyclophosphamide. Method: immunoSEQ multiplex PCR; TCRdb's copy keeps in-frame clones and lacks some. The sample contains 40,000 or so clones, none of them singletons. This clone was observed at least ten times. The sequenced sample consisted of PBMCs. The origin of this receptor is a man aged 25-40 years in good health and a related stem cell transplant donor.

The CDR3 DNA follows: TGTGCCAGCAGCGTAGAGACTCGACGGACAGATACGCAGTATTTT. Amino acid sequence: CASSVETRRTDTQYF. The V call is TRBV9, the J call TRBJ2-3; D gene ambiguous. Germline V gene lookup returns CDR1 SGDLS and CDR2 YYNGEE. V was trimmed by 0 bases and J by 3 bases, leaving 11 bases between them. The CDR3 sequence is 15 residues long.